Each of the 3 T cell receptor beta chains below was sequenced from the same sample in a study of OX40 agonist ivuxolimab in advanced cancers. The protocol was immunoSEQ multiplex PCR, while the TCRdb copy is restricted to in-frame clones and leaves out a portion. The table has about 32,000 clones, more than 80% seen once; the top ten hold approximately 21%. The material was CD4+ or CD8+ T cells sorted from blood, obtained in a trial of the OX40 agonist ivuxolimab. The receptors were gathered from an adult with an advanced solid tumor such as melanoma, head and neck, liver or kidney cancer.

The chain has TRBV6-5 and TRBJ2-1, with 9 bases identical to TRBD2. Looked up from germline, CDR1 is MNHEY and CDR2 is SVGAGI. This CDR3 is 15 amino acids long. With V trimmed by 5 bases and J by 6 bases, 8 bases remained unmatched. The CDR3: CASSTGTSRPNEQFF. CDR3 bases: TGTGCCAGCAGTACCGGGACTAGCAGGCCCAATGAGCAGTTCTTC.

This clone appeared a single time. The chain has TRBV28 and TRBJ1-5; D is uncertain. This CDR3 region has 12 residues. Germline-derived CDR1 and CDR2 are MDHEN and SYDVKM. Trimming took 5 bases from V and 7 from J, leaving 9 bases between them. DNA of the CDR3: TGTGCCAGCAGTCGCCCGGGGCAGCCCCAGCATTTT. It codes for CASSRPGQPQHF.

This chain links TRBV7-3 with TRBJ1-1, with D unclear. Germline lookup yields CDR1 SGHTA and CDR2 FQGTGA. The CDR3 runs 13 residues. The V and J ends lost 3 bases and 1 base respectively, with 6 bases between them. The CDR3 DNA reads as TGTGCCAGCAGCTTTCGGGAGAACACTGAAGCTTTCTTT. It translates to CASSFRENTEAFF.